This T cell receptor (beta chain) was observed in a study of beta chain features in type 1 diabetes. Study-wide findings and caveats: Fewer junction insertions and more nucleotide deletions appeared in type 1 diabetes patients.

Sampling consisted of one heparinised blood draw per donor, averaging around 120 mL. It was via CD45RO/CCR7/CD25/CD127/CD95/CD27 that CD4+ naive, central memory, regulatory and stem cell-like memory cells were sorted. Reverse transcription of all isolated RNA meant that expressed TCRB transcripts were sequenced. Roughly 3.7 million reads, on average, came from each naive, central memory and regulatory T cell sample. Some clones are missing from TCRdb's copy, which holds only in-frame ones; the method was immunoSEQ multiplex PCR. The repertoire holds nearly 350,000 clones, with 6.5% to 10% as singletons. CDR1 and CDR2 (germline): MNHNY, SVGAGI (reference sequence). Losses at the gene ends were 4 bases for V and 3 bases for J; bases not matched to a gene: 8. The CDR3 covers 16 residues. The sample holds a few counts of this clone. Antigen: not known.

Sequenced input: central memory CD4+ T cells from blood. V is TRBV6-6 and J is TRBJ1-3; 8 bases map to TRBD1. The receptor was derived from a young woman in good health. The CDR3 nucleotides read TGTGCCAGCAGTTCCGGACAGGGCCCAGGTGGAAACACCATATATTTT. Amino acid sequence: CASSSGQGPGGNTIYF.